This TCR beta chain came from a study of T-cell reconstitution after alpha-beta-depleted transplantation in children. Overall study findings and caveats: Some patients showed high day-60 TCRbeta diversity, which derived from surviving recipient T cells and thymic progenitors. T-cell numbers and diversity, one year after transplant, stemmed largely from T cells that were newly produced. Several hundred expanded graft clones reportedly gave rise to the alpha-beta T cells present about two months after transplant.

Concerning this clonotype itself: The antigen is unknown.

Germline CDR1 reads SEHNR; CDR2 reads FQNEAQ (reference sequence). With V trimmed by 2 bases and J by 5 bases, 18 bases remained unmatched. The CDR3 consists of 20 residues. This sample's TCRbeta library carried unique molecular identifier barcodes. TCRdb itself ran the PCR reads through MiXCR, one entry per CDR3 protein. The sample lists hundreds of thousands of distinct CDR3 sequences, over 10% occurring once. The receptor comes from a male patient aged 10-17 years who had a stem cell transplant for acute myeloid leukemia, so the T cells may come from the graft donor. The V gene is TRBV7-9, the J gene TRBJ2-7; 13 nucleotides align to TRBD2. The source was PBMCs, mostly from graft donor cells, collected 360 days after TCRalphabeta/CD19-depleted stem cell transplant. The CDR3 DNA sequence: TGTGCCAGCAGCTTATACACGTTGGGGACTAGCGGGATGACTACGCACGAGCAGTACTTC. Translation: CASSLYTLGTSGMTTHEQYF.